This TCR beta chain was sequenced during a study of cytomegalovirus exposure and HLA in healthy donors. This CDR3 has 15 amino acids. The germline V and J ends were trimmed by 0 bases and 7 bases, with 17 bases remaining between them. The germline V gene has CDR1 SGHNT and CDR2 YYREEE (reference sequence). Primers for the PCR totalled 60 Vbeta and 13 Jbeta. Data came from immunoSEQ multiplex PCR; TCRdb stores just in-frame clones and leaves some out. In the table there are some 140,000 clones, roughly 78% of which are singletons. This sequence was found in a man aged 40-50 years in good health and CMV-seropositive. This chain joins TRBV5-4 and TRBJ2-7; perhaps TRBD2 as D (6 bases). Specimen: PBMCs. The DNA of the CDR3 is TGTGCCAGCAGCTTGGACCTAGCGACGTTTGGTGAGCAGTACTTC. It encodes CASSLDLATFGEQYF.